The 28 T cell receptor beta chains listed next were all sequenced from one sample in a study of OX40 agonist ivuxolimab in advanced cancers. Here immunoSEQ multiplex PCR was the method, and the copy in TCRdb shows in-frame clones only, minus some. The table includes more than 95,000 clones, 80% to 90% detected once. Here the sequenced sample was CD4+ or CD8+ T cells sorted from blood, taken in a trial of the OX40 agonist ivuxolimab. The receptors derive from an adult with an advanced solid tumor such as melanoma, head and neck, liver or kidney cancer.

V and J are TRBV11-2 and TRBJ2-4; D is possibly TRBD1 or TRBD2 (5 bases each). From germline, CDR1 is SGHAT and CDR2 FQNNGV. V shed 0 bases and J shed 0 bases, with 9 bases lying between them. The CDR3 extends over 16 amino acids. The CDR3 loop is CASSLEGELAKNIQYF. In DNA, the CDR3 is TGTGCCAGCAGCTTAGAGGGGGAGTTAGCCAAAAACATTCAGTACTTC.

This clone was detected only once. The chain combines TRBV28 with TRBJ1-6; tentative D call: TRBD1 (5 bases). Trimming took off 4 bases at V and 5 bases at J, with 15 bases between the two ends. The CDR3 covers 16 residues. Germline CDR1 MDHEN, CDR2 SYDVKM. The CDR3 region is CASSSPGTIDNSPLHF. The CDR3 coding sequence is TGTGCCAGCAGTTCCCCCGGGACGATCGATAATTCACCCCTCCACTTT. The variable domain in full, with the rest retrieved from reference TRBV28 and TRBJ1-6, is DVKVTQSSRYLVKRTGEKVFLECVQDMDHENMFWYRQDPGLGLRLIYFSYDVKMKEKGDIPEGYSVSREKKERFSLILESASTNQTSMYLCASSSPGTIDNSPLHFGNGTRLTVT.

The chain uses TRBV28 and TRBJ2-7, with D possibly being TRBD1 or TRBD2 (6 bases each). CDR3 length: 17 amino acids. V lost 8 bases, J lost 0 bases, and 23 bases lay in between. Germline values: CDR1 MDHEN, CDR2 SYDVKM. In DNA form, the CDR3 reads TGTGCCAGCGAATCCCCGCCGGGGGCCTCCAGCTCCTACGAGCAGTACTTC. Translating gives CASESPPGASSSYEQYF. Looking up the rest from reference TRBV28 and TRBJ2-7 gives the full variable domain: DVKVTQSSRYLVKRTGEKVFLECVQDMDHENMFWYRQDPGLGLRLIYFSYDVKMKEKGDIPEGYSVSREKKERFSLILESASTNQTSMYLCASESPPGASSSYEQYFGPGTRLTVT.

The chain recombines TRBV4-2 with TRBJ1-6; 11 nucleotides agree with TRBD1. Germline CDR1 is LGHNA and CDR2 is YNFKEQ. V shed 0 bases and J 10 bases; nucleotides not matched to a gene: 8. The CDR3 covers 17 residues. CDR3 region: CASSQDTGTGGRSPLHF. The CDR3 nucleotides are TGTGCCAGCAGCCAAGATACAGGGACAGGGGGTCGGTCACCCCTCCACTTT.

This clone occurred once. The chain links TRBV9 to TRBJ1-1; D is undetermined. Trimming cost V 4 bases and J 1 base, with 14 bases left between them. This CDR3 spans 15 amino acids. Germline CDR1 SGDLS, CDR2 YYNGEE. The chain's CDR3 is CASSPTDSWNTEAFF. DNA of the CDR3: TGTGCCAGCAGCCCAACCGACTCGTGGAACACTGAAGCTTTCTTT.

V and J are TRBV27 and TRBJ1-1; D is ambiguous. V lost 4 bases to trimming and J lost 7 bases, with 13 bases between them. Germline values: CDR1 MNHEY, CDR2 SMNVEV (reference sequence). The CDR3 has 13 residues. The CDR3 coding sequence is TGTGCCAGCAGTTCCGGTCGAGAGGGTGAAGCTTTCTTT. This codes for CASSSGREGEAFF.

This clone was detected once. V gene TRBV27 combines with J gene TRBJ1-2; D gene uncertain. This CDR3 contains 14 residues. The V and J ends lost 0 bases and 1 base respectively, with 6 bases between them. Looked up from germline, CDR1 is MNHEY and CDR2 is SMNVEV (reference sequence). The CDR3 DNA follows: TGTGCCAGCAGTTTATCGGCGGTTAACTATGGCTACACCTTC. This encodes CASSLSAVNYGYTF.

V usage is TRBV7-3 and J usage is TRBJ2-7; 7 bases agree with TRBD1. The germline gives CDR1 SGHTA, CDR2 FQGTGA. The CDR3 loop spans 13 amino acids. J lost 2 bases, V lost 5 bases, and 3 bases had no gene match. The CDR3 region is CASSPGQPYEQYF. CDR3 nucleotide sequence: TGTGCCAGCAGCCCGGGACAGCCCTACGAGCAGTACTTC.

The chain joins TRBV6-5 to TRBJ1-1; 7 bases align to TRBD1. The CDR3 runs 15 residues. The V gene's germline CDR1 is MNHEY and CDR2 SVGAGI. Trimming at V came to 4 bases and at J to 4 bases, leaving 9 bases not matched to a gene. The CDR3 sequence: CASSSTTGLGTEAFF. In DNA form, the CDR3 reads TGTGCCAGCAGTTCAACGACAGGGTTGGGCACTGAAGCTTTCTTT.

The rearrangement links TRBV11-2 to TRBJ1-5; D not resolved. The CDR3 consists of 13 residues. CDR1 and CDR2 (germline): SGHAT, FQNNGV. V dropped 3 bases and J dropped 1 base, with 4 bases sitting between them. CDR3 coding DNA: TGTGCCAGCAGCTTTGACAGCAATCAGCCCCAGCATTTT. Translation: CASSFDSNQPQHF.

V is TRBV9 and J is TRBJ2-6; a weak D match, TRBD1 (5 bases). V lost 2 bases and J lost 2, with 11 bases in between. The CDR3 sequence is 16 residues long. The germline V gene encodes CDR1 SGDLS and CDR2 YYNGEE. In DNA form, the CDR3 reads TGTGCCAGCAGCGTCAGTGGGGCAGCTGGGGCCAACGTCCTGACTTTC. Translated, it gives CASSVSGAAGANVLTF.

This rearrangement joins TRBV9 to TRBJ2-5, with D perhaps assigned TRBD1 or TRBD2 (6 bases each). With 0 bases removed from V and 2 bases from J, the gap between germline ends came to 11 bases. The CDR3 covers 15 residues. From germline, CDR1 is SGDLS and CDR2 YYNGEE. CDR3 in amino acids: CASSVATGGQETQYF. CDR3 sequence (DNA): TGTGCCAGCAGCGTAGCGACAGGAGGGCAAGAGACCCAGTACTTC.

This clone was picked up one time. The V call is TRBV9, the J call TRBJ1-3; D may be TRBD1 (5 bases). The germline V gene has CDR1 SGDLS and CDR2 YYNGEE. This CDR3 has 17 amino acids. The V and J ends lost 0 bases and 4 bases respectively, with 17 bases between them. The DNA for the CDR3 is TGTGCCAGCAGCGTAGGGGAAGTTTGGGGGAAAGGAAACACCATATATTTT. It translates to CASSVGEVWGKGNTIYF.

The chain links TRBV5-1 to TRBJ2-3, with 7 bases that match TRBD1. CDR1 and CDR2 from the germline V gene are SGHRS and YFSETQ. CDR3 length equals 14 residues. Losses at the gene ends were 3 bases for V and 0 bases for J; bases not matched to a gene: 1. Here the CDR3 reads CASSSGQSTDTQYF. CDR3 coding DNA: TGCGCCAGCAGCTCGGGACAGAGCACAGATACGCAGTATTTT.

The chain recombines TRBV27 with TRBJ2-7, with 8 bases lining up with TRBD1. CDR1 and CDR2 (germline): MNHEY, SMNVEV (reference sequence). V lost 5 bases, J lost 0 bases, and 9 bases stayed unmatched. The CDR3 consists of 16 residues. Here the CDR3 DNA reads TGTGCCAGCAGTCGCTTGGGACAGGCGCGCTCCTACGAGCAGTACTTC. It yields the protein CASSRLGQARSYEQYF.

Points on this clone: Other DNA sequences in the sample encode the same CDR3. The rearrangement uses TRBV29-1 and TRBJ2-5; 8 bases map to TRBD1. Trimming removed 3 bases from V and 4 bases from J; junction bases left unmatched: 1. This CDR3 is 12 amino acids long. Germline V CDR1 and CDR2: SQVTM, ANQGSEA. Here the CDR3 reads CSVDRGRETQYF. DNA of the CDR3: TGCAGCGTTGACAGGGGGCGAGAGACCCAGTACTTC. The full variable domain, in which reference TRBV29-1 and TRBJ2-5 provide the parts outside the CDR3, is SAVISQKPSRDICQRGTSLTIQCQVDSQVTMMFWYRQQPGQSLTLIATANQGSEATYESGFVIDKFPISRPNLTFSTLTVSNMSPEDSSIYLCSVDRGRETQYFGPGTRLLVL.

The DNA of the CDR3 is TGTGCCAGCAGCCCCAGACTCTTGAACACCGGGGAGCTGTTTTTT. Encoded protein: CASSPRLLNTGELFF. V usage is TRBV4-2 and J usage is TRBJ2-2; D is uncertain. Trimming pared 4 bases from V and 1 base from J, leaving 10 bases between. Germline loops: CDR1 LGHNA, CDR2 YNFKEQ. The CDR3 is 15 residues long.

The table lists this clone with a few counts. V gene TRBV2 combines with J gene TRBJ2-5; the D gene is possibly TRBD1 (5 bases). The CDR3 covers 14 residues. V was cut by 6 bases and J by 1 base, with 12 bases left in between. Germline V gives CDR1 SNHLY, CDR2 FYNNEI. In nucleotides, the CDR3 is TGTGCCAGCAGGGACAAAGGACCCCAAGAGACCCAGTACTTC. Its protein product is CASRDKGPQETQYF.

CDR3 sequence (DNA): TGTGCCAGCAGCCCCAGGCTGAACACTGAAGCTTTCTTT. This sequence encodes CASSPRLNTEAFF. The V gene is TRBV9, the J gene TRBJ1-1; D is unresolved. Germline CDR1 reads SGDLS; CDR2 reads YYNGEE. The CDR3 runs 13 residues. V dropped 4 bases and J dropped 0 bases, with 7 bases sitting between them.

The chain links TRBV30 to TRBJ2-3, with 7 positions matching TRBD1. From germline, CDR1 is GTSNPN and CDR2 SVGIG (reference sequence). The V gene end was trimmed by 5 bases and the J gene end by 5 bases; junction bases not matched to a gene: 7. The CDR3 length is 13 residues. CDR3 nucleotide sequence: TGTGCCTGGTCGGGACAGCCGGGAGATACGCAGTATTTT. It yields the protein CAWSGQPGDTQYF.

The chain combines TRBV5-1 with TRBJ2-3; D call uncertain. V gave up 4 bases and J gave up 0 bases, with 15 bases separating them. This CDR3 is 16 amino acids long. Germline assignment: CDR1 SGHRS and CDR2 YFSETQ. In DNA, the CDR3 is TGCGCCAGCAGCCCCGGTTTGTTACATAGCACAGATACGCAGTATTTT. As protein: CASSPGLLHSTDTQYF.

The V gene is TRBV28, the J gene TRBJ2-5; D might be TRBD2 (5 bases). The germline CDR1 and CDR2 sequences are MDHEN and SYDVKM. V lost 5 bases to trimming and J lost 1 base, with 20 bases between them. The CDR3 length is 17 residues. The CDR3 here is CASSPNRGLGSQETQYF. The CDR3 bases are TGTGCCAGCAGTCCGAACCGAGGACTGGGAAGCCAAGAGACCCAGTACTTC.

The rearrangement links TRBV28 to TRBJ1-5; 8 bases match TRBD1. Germline CDR1 is MDHEN and CDR2 is SYDVKM. Trimming took 5 bases from V and 3 from J; bases not matched to a gene: 6. The CDR3 has 15 residues. The CDR3 loop reads CASSTGGGHNQPQHF. As DNA, the CDR3 is TGTGCCAGCAGTACAGGGGGTGGACACAATCAGCCCCAGCATTTT.

The chain has TRBV6-1 and TRBJ1-2, with D unclear. V shed 0 bases and J shed 6 bases, with 17 bases lying between them. This CDR3 has 16 amino acids. Germline assignment: CDR1 MNHNS and CDR2 SASEGT. The CDR3 DNA sequence: TGTGCCAGCAGTGAAGCGTCGAGAGGGAGGGAAGATGGCTACACCTTC. Translating gives CASSEASRGREDGYTF.

The table lists this clone with a few counts. The chain couples TRBV7-2 to TRBJ1-5; D remains unclear. Per the germline V gene, CDR1 is SGHTA and CDR2 is FQGNSA. The CDR3 sequence is 12 residues long. Trimming left V 8 bases short and J 6 bases short, with 11 bases between. The CDR3 here is CASGREVQPQHF. The CDR3 nucleotides read TGTGCCAGCGGACGTGAGGTTCAGCCCCAGCATTTT.

The rearrangement uses TRBV19 and TRBJ1-6; TRBD1 might be the D (5 bases). Per germline, CDR1 LNHDA and CDR2 SQIVND (reference sequence). Trimming stripped 3 bases from V and 9 bases from J, with 12 bases between. The CDR3 extends over 14 amino acids. As DNA, the CDR3 is TGTGCCAGTAGTATGATAGGGGTGGGTTCACCCCTCCACTTT. Residues: CASSMIGVGSPLHF.

The chain recombines TRBV7-2 with TRBJ1-2; no clear D gene. The ends were cut back, 2 bases at V and 1 base at J, with 5 bases in the middle. This CDR3 region has 13 residues. The germline V gene has CDR1 SGHTA and CDR2 FQGNSA. Here the CDR3 reads CASSLTDNYGYTF. Written as DNA, the CDR3 is TGTGCCAGCAGCTTAACAGATAACTATGGCTACACCTTC.

The CDR3 nucleotides are TGTGCCAGCTCACCCCGGGACAGGGCCTACAATGAGCAGTTCTTC. This gives the protein CASSPRDRAYNEQFF. J is TRBJ2-1 and V is TRBV18; the match to TRBD1 covers 9 bases. Trimming removed 3 bases from V and 2 bases from J; junction bases left unmatched: 2. The CDR3 loop spans 15 amino acids. CDR1 is KGHSH, CDR2 LQKENI, per germline. Filled out from reference TRBV18 and TRBJ2-1, the complete variable domain reads NAGVMQNPRHLVRRRGQEARLRCSPMKGHSHVYWYRQLPEEGLKFMVYLQKENIIDESGMPKERFSAEFPKEGPSILRIQQVVRGDSAAYFCASSPRDRAYNEQFFGPGTRLTVL.